Below are 21 T cell receptor beta chains sequenced from a single sample in a study of identical twins. A single record per CDR3 protein comes from TCRdb applying MiXCR to the 5' RACE reads. The profile covers just over 500,000 distinct CDR3 sequences, with around 20% appearing a single time and about 0.99% taken by the ten largest. Another study also made use of these data, one on T cells expressing NK-cell markers.

The sample comprised CD4+ T cells sorted from blood. All receptors come from a woman younger than 35 in good health.

The gene calls are TRBV6-5 and TRBJ1-2, with TRBD1 as a possible D gene (5 bases). The germline V gene encodes CDR1 MNHEY and CDR2 SVGAGI. The CDR3 totals 11 residues. V shed 11 bases and J shed 7 bases, with 14 bases lying between them. The CDR3 protein is CASGTGAGYTF. CDR3 DNA: TGTGCCTCGGGGACGGGCGCTGGCTACACCTTC.

This clonotype appeared a few times. CDR3: CAISESWGAGGPTEQYF. The CDR3 DNA is TGTGCCATCAGTGAGTCGTGGGGTGCGGGAGGGCCTACCGAGCAGTACTTC. The chain uses TRBV10-3 and TRBJ2-7, with 9 positions matching TRBD2. CDR1 is ENHRY, CDR2 SYGVKD, per germline. The CDR3 has 17 amino acids. V lost 0 bases, J lost 6 bases, and 12 bases stayed unmatched.

Details on this clonotype: A read error may be the cause here, since a much bigger clone is one base away. CDR3 residues: CASSQQDEQYF. CDR3 bases: TGTGCCAGCAGCCAACAAGACGAGCAGTACTTC. The V call is TRBV7-9, the J call TRBJ2-7; D unresolved. This CDR3 contains 11 residues. V lost 5 bases and J lost 5, with 7 bases in between. Germline CDR1 and CDR2: SEHNR and FQNEAQ (reference sequence).

This clonotype was counted between two and nine times. The genes are TRBV12-3 or TRBV12-4 and TRBJ2-7, with 8 bases matching TRBD1. Trimming cost V 1 base and J 3 bases; bases outside gene matches: 5. The CDR3 length is 15 residues. In nucleotides, the CDR3 is TGTGCCAGCAGTTTAGAGTCAGGGGGCCTCTACGAGCAGTACTTC. Residues: CASSLESGGLYEQYF.

This clonotype was seen at least ten times. The CDR3 DNA reads TGTGCCAGCAGTTTACAGGGGCCTAATTCACCCCTCCACTTT. Amino acid sequence: CASSLQGPNSPLHF. V usage is TRBV12-3 or TRBV12-4 and J usage is TRBJ1-6; a weak D match, TRBD1 (6 bases). V lost 2 bases, J lost 6 bases, and 8 bases lay in between. This CDR3 spans 14 amino acids.

The chain links TRBV12-3 or TRBV12-4 to TRBJ2-1; 11 nucleotides match TRBD2. CDR3 length: 14 residues. With 4 bases clipped from V and 8 bases from J, the junction kept 4 bases outside the gene matches. CDR3 sequence: CASSYSGGADEQFF. CDR3 nucleotides: TGTGCCAGCAGTTATAGCGGGGGGGCCGATGAGCAGTTCTTC.

This clonotype was counted only a few times. CDR3 sequence reads: CSASRTHEQYF. Written as DNA, the CDR3 is TGCAGTGCTAGCAGGACCCACGAGCAGTACTTC. The chain uses TRBV20-1 and TRBJ2-7; D ambiguous. CDR1 DFQATT and CDR2 SNEGSKA come from the germline V gene (reference sequence). This CDR3 spans 11 amino acids. V shed 3 bases and J shed 5 bases, with 8 bases lying between them.

The chain is built from TRBV3-1 and TRBJ2-1; D may be TRBD1 or TRBD2 (5 bases each). The length of the CDR3 is 15 residues. Trimming pared 4 bases from V and 4 bases from J, leaving 14 bases between. Germline CDR1 LGHDT, CDR2 YNNKEL (reference sequence). The CDR3 spells CASSLGDAVYNEQFF. CDR3 coding DNA: TGTGCCAGCAGCCTAGGGGACGCCGTATACAATGAGCAGTTCTTC.

This chain uses TRBV29-1 with TRBJ1-1; perhaps TRBD1 as D (6 bases). This CDR3 comprises 12 residues. Trimming took off 4 bases at V and 10 bases at J, with 16 bases between the two ends. Germline V gives CDR1 SQVTM, CDR2 ANQGSEA. The CDR3 loop reads CSVGLDSQGAFF. The CDR3 nucleotides read TGCAGCGTTGGTCTGGACAGCCAGGGAGCTTTCTTT.

The table lists this clonotype with many counts. V gene TRBV20-1 combines with J gene TRBJ1-1; D not certain. This CDR3 spans 13 amino acids. Germline V gene data show CDR1 as DFQATT and CDR2 as SNEGSKA (reference sequence). V was pared by 1 base and J by 5 bases, with 11 bases between. Here the CDR3 DNA reads TGCAGTGCTAGAGGTCGAGAGAAGACTGAAGCTTTCTTT. It specifies CSARGREKTEAFF.

This rearrangement joins TRBV10-3 to TRBJ2-5; D uncertain. Germline CDR1 is ENHRY and CDR2 is SYGVKD. V gave up 0 bases and J gave up 1 base, with 3 bases separating them. This CDR3 has 13 residues. The CDR3 bases are TGTGCCATCAGTGAGTCCCCCCAAGAGACCCAGTACTTC. Translation: CAISESPQETQYF.

The chain has TRBV18 and TRBJ2-5; TRBD2 might be the D (6 bases). Trimming took off 5 bases at V and 5 bases at J, with 15 bases between the two ends. CDR1 is KGHSH, CDR2 LQKENI, per germline. This CDR3 has 14 amino acids. The CDR3 loop reads CASSSVGTVETQYF. Written as DNA, the CDR3 is TGTGCCAGCTCATCCGTGGGGACTGTGGAGACCCAGTACTTC.

This chain joins TRBV5-1 and TRBJ2-1; either TRBD1 or TRBD2 may fit D (5 bases each). There are 16 residues in the CDR3. The germline gives CDR1 SGHRS, CDR2 YFSETQ. Trimming shortened V by 0 bases and J by 8 bases, and 18 bases separated the two germline ends. The CDR3 sequence: CASSLAPGPLRDEQFF. In DNA form, the CDR3 reads TGCGCCAGCAGCTTGGCACCGGGACCCTTGAGGGATGAGCAGTTCTTC.

This clonotype has a handful of counts. The genes are TRBV6-5 and TRBJ1-1; D unresolved. The ends were cut back, 2 bases at V and 4 bases at J, with 8 bases in the middle. Germline V gene sequence: CDR1 MNHEY, CDR2 SVGAGI. There are 13 residues in the CDR3. CDR3 DNA: TGTGCCAGCAGTTACGGAGCTCGCACTGAAGCTTTCTTT. Translated: CASSYGARTEAFF.

In its sample, this clonotype was seen a few times. The rearrangement joins TRBV20-1 to TRBJ2-2; D is perhaps TRBD2 (5 bases). Trimming stripped 6 bases from V and 1 base from J, with 9 bases between. This CDR3 region has 13 residues. CDR1 is DFQATT, CDR2 SNEGSKA, per germline (reference sequence). The CDR3 DNA follows: TGCAGTGCGAAAGGACTGAACACCGGGGAGCTGTTTTTT. Its protein product is CSAKGLNTGELFF.

In its sample, this clonotype was seen a few times. The chain employs TRBV4-3 and TRBJ2-2; 7 nucleotides match TRBD1. Germline V gene sequence: CDR1 LGHNA, CDR2 YSLEER. This CDR3 has 16 residues. V trimming: 2 bases; J trimming: 5 bases; junction bases outside the gene matches: 8. CDR3 nucleotide sequence: TGCGCCAGCAGCCAAATGACAGGGACGGCGACCGGGGAGCTGTTTTTT. It encodes CASSQMTGTATGELFF.

This clonotype has a handful of counts. The CDR3 here is CASSLLSGAYNEQFF. CDR3 bases: TGTGCCAGCAGCTTACTTAGCGGAGCGTACAATGAGCAGTTCTTC. This rearrangement joins TRBV7-9 to TRBJ2-1, with a weak D call TRBD2 (6 bases). Germline values: CDR1 SEHNR, CDR2 FQNEAQ (reference sequence). The V gene lost 2 bases and the J gene lost 4 bases, with 12 bases spanning the gap. This CDR3 is 15 amino acids long.

This clonotype was observed at least ten times. The J gene is TRBJ2-3, the V gene TRBV20-1, with 15 bases lining up with TRBD2. Germline lookup yields CDR1 DFQATT and CDR2 SNEGSKA (reference sequence). V dropped 6 bases and J dropped 6; count of bases not matched to a gene: 7. This CDR3 spans 15 amino acids. CDR3 sequence reads: CSAPGGLAGGDTQYF. CDR3 coding DNA: TGCAGTGCCCCTGGAGGACTAGCGGGAGGGGATACGCAGTATTTT.

This chain links TRBV29-1 with TRBJ2-1, with 7 bases identical to TRBD1. The V gene's germline CDR1 is SQVTM and CDR2 ANQGSEA. J was trimmed by 7 bases and V by 7 bases; bases with no gene match: 13. The CDR3 totals 14 residues. Written as DNA, the CDR3 is TGCAGCGCTCCAAGAGAGGGGGCGGAAAATGAGCAGTTCTTC. It is translated as CSAPREGAENEQFF.

The chain is built from TRBV20-1 and TRBJ2-1; a weak D match, TRBD2 (6 bases). V shed 2 bases and J shed 3 bases, with 14 bases lying between them. Per the germline V gene, CDR1 is DFQATT and CDR2 is SNEGSKA (reference sequence). The CDR3 covers 15 residues. The CDR3 nucleotides are TGCAGTGCTAGAATCCCGGGGGTAGGCTACAATGAGCAGTTCTTC. Its protein is CSARIPGVGYNEQFF.

This clonotype occurred many times. V usage is TRBV9 and J usage is TRBJ2-7; TRBD2 might be the D (5 bases). V was cut by 0 bases and J by 2 bases, with 12 bases left in between. Germline V gene sequence: CDR1 SGDLS, CDR2 YYNGEE. The CDR3 is 15 amino acids. CDR3 amino acids: CASSVGVGVAYEQYF. The CDR3 nucleotides read TGTGCCAGCAGCGTAGGGGTGGGAGTCGCCTACGAGCAGTACTTC.